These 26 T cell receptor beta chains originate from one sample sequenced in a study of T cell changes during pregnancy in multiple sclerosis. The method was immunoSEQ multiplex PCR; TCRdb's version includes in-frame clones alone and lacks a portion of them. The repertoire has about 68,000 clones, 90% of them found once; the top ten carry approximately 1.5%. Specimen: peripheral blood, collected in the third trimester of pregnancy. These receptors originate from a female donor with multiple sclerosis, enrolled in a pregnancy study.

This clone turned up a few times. The CDR3 protein is CASSHDRGSNQPQHF. The CDR3, as DNA: TGCGCCAGCAGCCATGACAGGGGTAGCAATCAGCCCCAGCATTTT. The V and J genes are TRBV4-1 and TRBJ1-5, with 8 bases matching TRBD1. This CDR3 has 15 residues. The germline V gene encodes CDR1 MGHRA and CDR2 YSYEKL. Trimming at V came to 3 bases and at J to 0 bases, leaving 1 base not matched to a gene.

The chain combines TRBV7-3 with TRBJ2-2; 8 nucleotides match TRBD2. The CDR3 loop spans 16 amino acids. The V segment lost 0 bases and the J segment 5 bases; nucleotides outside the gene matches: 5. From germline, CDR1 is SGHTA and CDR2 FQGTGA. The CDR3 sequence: CASSLTVAGRTGELFF. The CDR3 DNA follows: TGTGCCAGCAGCTTAACAGTAGCGGGGAGAACCGGGGAGCTGTTTTTT.

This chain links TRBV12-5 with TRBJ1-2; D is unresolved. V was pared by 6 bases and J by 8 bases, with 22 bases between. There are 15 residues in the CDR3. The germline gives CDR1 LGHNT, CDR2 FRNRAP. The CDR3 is CASGLQIGGPFGYTF. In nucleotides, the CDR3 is TGTGCTAGTGGCCTCCAAATAGGAGGGCCTTTCGGCTACACCTTC. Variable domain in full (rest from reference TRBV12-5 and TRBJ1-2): DARVTQTPRHKVTEMGQEVTMRCQPILGHNTVFWYRQTMMQGLELLAYFRNRAPLDDSGMPKDRFSAEMPDATLATLKIQPSEPRDSAVYFCASGLQIGGPFGYTFGSGTRLTVV.

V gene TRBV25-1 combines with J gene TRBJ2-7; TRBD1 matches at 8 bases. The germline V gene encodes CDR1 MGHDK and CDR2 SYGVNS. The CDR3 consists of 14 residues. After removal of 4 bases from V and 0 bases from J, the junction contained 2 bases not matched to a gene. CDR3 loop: CASSGRGLSYEQYF. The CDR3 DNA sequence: TGTGCCAGCAGTGGCAGGGGGCTCTCCTACGAGCAGTACTTC.

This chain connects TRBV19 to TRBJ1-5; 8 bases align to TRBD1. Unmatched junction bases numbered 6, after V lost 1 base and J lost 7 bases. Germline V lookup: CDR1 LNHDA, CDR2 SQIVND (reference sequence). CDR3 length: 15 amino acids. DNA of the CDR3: TGTGCCAGTAGTATAGGAATGGGACAGGAGCAGCCCCAGCATTTT. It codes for CASSIGMGQEQPQHF.

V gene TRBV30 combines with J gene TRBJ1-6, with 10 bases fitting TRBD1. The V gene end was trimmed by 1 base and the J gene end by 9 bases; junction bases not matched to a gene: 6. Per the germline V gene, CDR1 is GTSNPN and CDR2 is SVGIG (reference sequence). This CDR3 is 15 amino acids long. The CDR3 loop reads CAWSGGTGDGSPLHF. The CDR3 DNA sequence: TGTGCCTGGAGTGGGGGGACAGGGGATGGTTCACCCCTCCACTTT. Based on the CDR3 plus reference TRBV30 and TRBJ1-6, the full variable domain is SQTIHQWPATLVQPVGSPLSLECTVEGTSNPNLYWYRQAAGRGLQLLFYSVGIGQISSEVPQNLSASRPQDRQFILSSKKLLLSDSGFYLCAWSGGTGDGSPLHFGNGTRLTVT.

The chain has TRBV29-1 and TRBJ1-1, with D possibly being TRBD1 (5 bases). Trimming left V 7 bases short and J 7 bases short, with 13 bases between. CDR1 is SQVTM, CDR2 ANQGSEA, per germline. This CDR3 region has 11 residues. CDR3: CSDGTSHEAFF. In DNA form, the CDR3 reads TGCAGCGATGGGACTTCCCATGAAGCTTTCTTT.

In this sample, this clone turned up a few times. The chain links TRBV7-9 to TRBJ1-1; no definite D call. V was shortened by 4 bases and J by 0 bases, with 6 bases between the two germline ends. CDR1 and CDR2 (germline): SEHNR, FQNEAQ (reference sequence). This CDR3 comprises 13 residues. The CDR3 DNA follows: TGTGCCAGCAGCTCGTCGGTGAACACTGAAGCTTTCTTT. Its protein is CASSSSVNTEAFF.

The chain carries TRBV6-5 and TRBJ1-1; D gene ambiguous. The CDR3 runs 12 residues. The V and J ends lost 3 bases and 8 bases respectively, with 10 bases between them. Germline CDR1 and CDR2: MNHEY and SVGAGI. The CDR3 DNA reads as TGTGCCAGCAGTTATCTGACTGGGGAAGCTTTCTTT. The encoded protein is CASSYLTGEAFF.

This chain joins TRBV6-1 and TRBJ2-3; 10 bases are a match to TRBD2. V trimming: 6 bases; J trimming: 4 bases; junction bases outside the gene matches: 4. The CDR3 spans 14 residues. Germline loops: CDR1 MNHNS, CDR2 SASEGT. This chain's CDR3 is CASRLAGWADTQYF. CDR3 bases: TGTGCCAGCAGACTAGCGGGATGGGCAGATACGCAGTATTTT.

In nucleotides, the CDR3 is TGCGCCAGCAGTGAGCCTCAGGGGATCACCGGGGAGCTGTTTTTT. Translation gives CASSEPQGITGELFF. The chain joins TRBV10-1 to TRBJ2-2, with TRBD1 as a possible D gene (6 bases). This CDR3 spans 15 amino acids. Trimming left V 2 bases short and J 4 bases short, with 11 bases between. Germline values: CDR1 WNHNN, CDR2 SYGVQD (reference sequence).

CDR3 nucleotide sequence: TGTGCCAGCAGTTATCCACGACGGGTCTCCTACGAGCAGTACTTC. Its translation: CASSYPRRVSYEQYF. The V gene is TRBV6-5, the J gene TRBJ2-7; no clear D gene. With 3 bases removed from V and 0 bases from J, the gap between germline ends came to 12 bases. The CDR3 covers 15 residues. The germline V gene encodes CDR1 MNHEY and CDR2 SVGAGI.

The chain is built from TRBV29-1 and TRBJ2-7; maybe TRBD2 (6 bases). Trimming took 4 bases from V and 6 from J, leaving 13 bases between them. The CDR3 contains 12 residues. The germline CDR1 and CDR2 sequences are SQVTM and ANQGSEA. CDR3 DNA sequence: TGCAGCGTTGGGGAGGCAGGCGGCGAGCAGTACTTC. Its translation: CSVGEAGGEQYF.

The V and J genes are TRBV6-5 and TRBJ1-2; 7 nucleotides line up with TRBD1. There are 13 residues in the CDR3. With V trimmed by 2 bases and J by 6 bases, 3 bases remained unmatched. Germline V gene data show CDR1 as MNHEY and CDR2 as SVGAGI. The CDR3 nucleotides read TGTGCCAGCAGTTACGGACAGGAGGATGGCTACACCTTC. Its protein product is CASSYGQEDGYTF.

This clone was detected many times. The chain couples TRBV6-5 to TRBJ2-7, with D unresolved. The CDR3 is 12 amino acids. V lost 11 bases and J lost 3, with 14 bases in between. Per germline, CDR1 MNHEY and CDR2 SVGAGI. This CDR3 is CAETPRGYEQYF. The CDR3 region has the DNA TGTGCCGAAACCCCAAGAGGCTACGAGCAGTACTTC.

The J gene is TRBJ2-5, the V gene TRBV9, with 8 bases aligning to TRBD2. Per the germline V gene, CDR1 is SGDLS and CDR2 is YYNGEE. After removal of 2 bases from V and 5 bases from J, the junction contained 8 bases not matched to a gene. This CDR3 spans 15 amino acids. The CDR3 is CASSVSGGRTETQYF. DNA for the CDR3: TGTGCCAGCAGCGTGAGCGGGGGCCGTACGGAGACCCAGTACTTC.

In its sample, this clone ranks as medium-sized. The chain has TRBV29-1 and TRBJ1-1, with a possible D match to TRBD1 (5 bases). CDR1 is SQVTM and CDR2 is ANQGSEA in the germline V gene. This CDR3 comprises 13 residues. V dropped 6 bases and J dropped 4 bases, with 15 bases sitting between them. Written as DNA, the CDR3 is TGCAGCGTGGTTAAAGGGGAAGGCACTGAAGCTTTCTTT. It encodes CSVVKGEGTEAFF.

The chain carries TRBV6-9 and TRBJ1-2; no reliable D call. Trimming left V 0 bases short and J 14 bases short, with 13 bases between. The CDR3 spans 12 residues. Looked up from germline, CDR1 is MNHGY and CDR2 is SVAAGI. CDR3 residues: CASSYSNDPRTF. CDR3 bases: TGTGCCAGCAGTTATTCGAATGACCCCAGGACCTTC.

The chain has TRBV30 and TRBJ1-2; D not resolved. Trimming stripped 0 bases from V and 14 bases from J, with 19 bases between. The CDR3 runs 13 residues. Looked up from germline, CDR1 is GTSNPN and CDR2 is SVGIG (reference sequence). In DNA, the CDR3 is TGTGCCTGGAGTGTCCTGGCCGCTGGCCTTTTAACCTTC. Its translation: CAWSVLAAGLLTF.

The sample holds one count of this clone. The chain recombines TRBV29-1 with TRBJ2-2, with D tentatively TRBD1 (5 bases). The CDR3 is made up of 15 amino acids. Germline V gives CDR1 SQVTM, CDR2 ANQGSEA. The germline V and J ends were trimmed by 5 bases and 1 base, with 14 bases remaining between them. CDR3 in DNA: TGCAGCGTTAAAGGCGACAGCAGGAACACCGGGGAGCTGTTTTTT. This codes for CSVKGDSRNTGELFF.

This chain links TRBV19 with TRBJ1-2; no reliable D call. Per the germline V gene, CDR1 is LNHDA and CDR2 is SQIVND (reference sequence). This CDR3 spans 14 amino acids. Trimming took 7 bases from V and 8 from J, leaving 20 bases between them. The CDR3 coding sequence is TGTGCCAGTATCCCATGGGGTCAAGGAGGAGGCTACACCTTC. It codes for CASIPWGQGGGYTF.

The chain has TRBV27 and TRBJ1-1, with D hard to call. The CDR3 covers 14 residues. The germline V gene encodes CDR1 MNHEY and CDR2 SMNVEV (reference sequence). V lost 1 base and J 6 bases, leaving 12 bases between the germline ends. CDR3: CASSLWAEGPEAFF. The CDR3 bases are TGTGCCAGCAGTTTATGGGCGGAGGGCCCTGAAGCTTTCTTT.

The CDR3 spells CASSTDMLGTEAFF. CDR3 nucleotide sequence: TGCGCCAGCAGTACCGACATGCTGGGCACTGAAGCTTTCTTT. The chain joins TRBV10-2 to TRBJ1-1; D call uncertain. Deletions cut 5 bases from V and 4 bases from J, with 14 bases between. The CDR3 has 14 amino acids. The germline V gene has CDR1 WSHSY and CDR2 SAAADI.

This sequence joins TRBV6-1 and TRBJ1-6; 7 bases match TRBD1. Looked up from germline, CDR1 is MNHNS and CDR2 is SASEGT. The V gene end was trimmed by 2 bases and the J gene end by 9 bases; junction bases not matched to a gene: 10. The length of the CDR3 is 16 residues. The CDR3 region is CASSELPGGESSPLHF. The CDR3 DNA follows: TGTGCCAGCAGTGAACTCCCAGGGGGAGAATCTTCACCCCTCCACTTT.

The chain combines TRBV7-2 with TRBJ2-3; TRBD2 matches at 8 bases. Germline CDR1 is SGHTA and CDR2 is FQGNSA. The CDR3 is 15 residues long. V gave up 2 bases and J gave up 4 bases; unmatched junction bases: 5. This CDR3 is CASSLSGGNPDTQYF. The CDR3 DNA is TGTGCCAGCAGCTTAAGCGGGGGTAATCCAGATACGCAGTATTTT. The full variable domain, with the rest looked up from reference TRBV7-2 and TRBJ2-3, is GAGVSQSPSNKVTEKGKDVELRCDPISGHTALYWYRQSLGQGLEFLIYFQGNSAPDKSGLPSDRFSAERTGGSVSTLTIQRTQQEDSAVYLCASSLSGGNPDTQYFGPGTRLTVL.

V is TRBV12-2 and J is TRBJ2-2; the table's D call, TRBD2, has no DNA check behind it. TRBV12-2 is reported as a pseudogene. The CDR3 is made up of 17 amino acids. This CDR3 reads CASRLLGTSENTGELFF. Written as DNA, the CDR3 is TGTGCAAGTCGCCTACTTGGGACTAGCGAAAACACCGGGGAGCTGTTTTTT.